The 11 T cell receptor beta chains given below trace back to one sample, sequenced in a study of CD8 T cells in Susac syndrome. It was with random hexamers that roughly 0.5 to 1 ug RNA was reverse transcribed. TCRdb re-called the immunoSEQ multiplex PCR reads through MiXCR, storing one row per CDR3 protein. The sample records 250,000 to 350,000 distinct CDR3 sequences, about 90% being singletons. The sample was CD4+ T cells from PBMCs. These receptors were taken from a human donor with multiple sclerosis.

This sequence joins TRBV19 and TRBJ1-2; D gene uncertain. V was trimmed by 3 bases and J by 5 bases, leaving 13 bases between them. CDR1 LNHDA and CDR2 SQIVND come from the germline V gene (reference sequence). CDR3 size: 14 residues. The CDR3 loop is CASSIGTAQYGYTF. CDR3 nucleotide sequence: TGTGCCAGTAGTATCGGAACAGCCCAATATGGCTACACCTTC.

The chain employs TRBV20-1 and TRBJ1-2; D remains ambiguous. The CDR3 extends over 13 amino acids. CDR1 is DFQATT, CDR2 SNEGSKA, per germline (reference sequence). Trimming left V 0 bases short and J 8 bases short, with 13 bases between. The CDR3 spells CSARETHVGGYTF. Here the CDR3 DNA reads TGCAGTGCTAGAGAGACCCATGTGGGGGGCTACACCTTC.

The V call is TRBV7-9, the J call TRBJ2-1, with unresolved D. Germline V lookup: CDR1 SEHNR, CDR2 FQNEAQ (reference sequence). The CDR3 contains 13 residues. Trimming removed 3 bases from V and 8 bases from J, with 11 bases in between. The chain's CDR3 is CASSLGWGDEQFF. Written as DNA, the CDR3 is TGTGCCAGCAGCTTGGGGTGGGGTGATGAGCAGTTCTTC.

The J gene is TRBJ2-3, the V gene TRBV24-1, with no clear D. Trimming removed 6 bases at V and 3 bases at J, with 9 bases between. The CDR3 loop spans 13 amino acids. The germline gives CDR1 KGHDR, CDR2 SFDVKD. The CDR3 sequence is CATSQEGTDTQYF. DNA for the CDR3: TGTGCCACCAGTCAGGAAGGGACAGATACGCAGTATTTT.

The V gene is TRBV9, the J gene TRBJ2-1; 8 nucleotides match TRBD2. The CDR3 is 15 residues long. V was clipped by 0 bases and J by 6 bases; unmatched bases: 5. From germline, CDR1 is SGDLS and CDR2 YYNGEE. CDR3 coding DNA: TGTGCCAGCAGCGTAGTAGCGGGACATCGCAATGAGCAGTTCTTC. Its translation is CASSVVAGHRNEQFF.

This chain links TRBV12-3 or TRBV12-4 with TRBJ2-3; D uncertain. V was pared by 3 bases and J by 0 bases, with 22 bases between. The CDR3 extends over 19 amino acids. The CDR3 is CASSFYSGIGPRSTDTQYF. The DNA for the CDR3 is TGTGCCAGCAGTTTTTATTCTGGGATTGGGCCGAGGAGCACAGATACGCAGTATTTT.

The chain employs TRBV7-2 and TRBJ2-7; the match to TRBD1 covers 7 bases. This CDR3 is built from 14 residues. Germline V gives CDR1 SGHTA, CDR2 FQGNSA. With V trimmed by 8 bases and J by 4 bases, 11 bases remained unmatched. The CDR3 DNA is TGTGCCAGCTCCTTGTCGGGCAGGGGGTACGAGCAGTACTTC. Translating gives CASSLSGRGYEQYF.

In DNA form, the CDR3 reads TGTGCCAGCAGCTTCAGCGGAATCATCAATGAGCAGTTCTTC. Amino acids: CASSFSGIINEQFF. The chain uses TRBV7-2 and TRBJ2-1, with TRBD2 as a possible D gene (5 bases). CDR1 is SGHTA, CDR2 FQGNSA, per germline. The germline V and J ends were trimmed by 3 bases and 6 bases, with 12 bases remaining between them. The CDR3 loop spans 14 amino acids. Full variable domain (outside the CDR3, taken from reference TRBV7-2 and TRBJ2-1): GAGVSQSPSNKVTEKGKDVELRCDPISGHTALYWYRQSLGQGLEFLIYFQGNSAPDKSGLPSDRFSAERTGGSVSTLTIQRTQQEDSAVYLCASSFSGIINEQFFGPGTRLTVL.

The chain employs TRBV29-1 and TRBJ2-7; 8 nucleotides align to TRBD2. In germline, CDR1 is SQVTM, CDR2 ANQGSEA. This CDR3 has 14 residues. J gave up 7 bases and V 7 bases, and 15 bases lay outside the gene matches. The CDR3 DNA sequence: TGCAGCGCTGGACCCCACAGGCGCGGGGGGGAGCAGTACTTC. Translating gives CSAGPHRRGGEQYF.

The V call is TRBV6-6, the J call TRBJ2-3; D unresolved. The CDR3 contains 16 residues. V lost 4 bases, J lost 0 bases, and 14 bases lay in between. Germline assignment: CDR1 MNHNY and CDR2 SVGAGI (reference sequence). In DNA, the CDR3 is TGTGCCAGCAGTTCTGAACCGGTAATTAGCACAGATACGCAGTATTTT. Encoded protein: CASSSEPVISTDTQYF.

J is TRBJ1-5 and V is TRBV19; 7 nucleotides line up with TRBD1. Germline V lookup: CDR1 LNHDA, CDR2 SQIVND (reference sequence). This CDR3 has 16 residues. The ends lost 8 bases at V and 3 bases at J; junction bases unmatched: 13. CDR3 in DNA: TGTGCCAGTCCCCCCAACCGGGACAGCCACAATCAGCCCCAGCATTTT. Amino acid sequence: CASPPNRDSHNQPQHF.